The clone carrying this T cell receptor (beta chain) was observed many times. What it binds is unknown. CDR1 is DFQATT, CDR2 SNEGSKA, per germline (reference sequence). This CDR3 contains 14 residues. Germline trimming cut 5 bases from V and 4 bases from J; bases unmatched to any gene: 7. Profiles of TCR beta VDJ and CDR3 were generated from a genomic DNA template. Using its own MiXCR run on the reads, TCRdb lists one record per CDR3 protein. In the table there are a few hundred thousand distinct CDR3 sequences, 65% to 80% of which are singletons. The sample comes from a study of CD8+CD57+ T cells in acquired aplastic anemia. Background on the study: Sorted CD4+ and CD8+ cell DNA averaged roughly 3 ug. Healthy-donor CD4+ cells averaged about 9.8 million reads. Study-level results: Patients and controls were found to share approximately 31 CD8+ CDR3 sequences. Any difference that existed in CD8+ Simpson's diversity between patients and controls was not significant.

V gene TRBV20-1 combines with J gene TRBJ1-5; 8 bases agree with TRBD1. This receptor was identified in a human donor in good health, serving as a control. What was sequenced was sorted CD4+, CD8+, or CD8+CD57+ T cells (not recorded which) from PBMCs. The DNA of the CDR3 is TGCAGTGCTGCAGGACAGGGTTGGAATCAGCCCCAGCATTTT. Translation gives CSAAGQGWNQPQHF.